This note documents a single TCR beta chain sequence. The antigen this receptor binds is unknown. No clone much larger than this one lies a single base away; base qualities are absent. This sample is part of a study of long-term antiretroviral therapy in people with HIV (dated by TCRdb to between 2021 and 2024). Study-wide context: Collection of the earliest samples took place about a decade ahead of the 2015 WHO recommendation for immediate ART, at a time when ART was typically delayed until CD4 counts fell. This retrospective serial study examined whether starting ART and sustained HIV suppression were associated with changes in the composition and diversity of the TRB repertoire in peripheral blood. From 30 adults with confirmed HIV infection, the cohort provided under 250 cryopreserved PBMC samples, gathered serially across a mean of around six years (range 1-12). Among the approximately 30 participants with HIV, about 11 were female. No cross-contamination during QIAcube processing turned up in test extractions that ran a monoclonal T-cell line alongside some 34 polyclonal samples. General findings and caveats noted by the study authors: HIV repertoires had narrower CDR3 length ranges than controls, and the network structure suggested an antigen-experienced repertoire that shifted only slightly toward naive after ART. The samples span the years 2004 to 2017, and the ART regimens used may be less effective than current regimens. Owing to limited PBMC availability, only the TCR beta chain was sequenced, without alpha chain pairing. Because cell numbers in pre-ART samples were limited, unsorted PBMC were profiled instead of sorted CD4+ and CD8+ T cells. Expanded TRB clones identified before ART initiation dominated the repertoire across all time points, though the dominance fluctuated and decreased in many PLHIV after ART. ART initiation was associated with a significant increase in TRB diversity, but diversity stayed significantly below transplant donor controls even after long-term ART. Inferences about post-ART repertoire changes are limited because no data were available on ART adherence, viral resistance or therapy changes.

Participants were included only if at least one PBMC sample before ART initiation and at least two post-ART samples were available. Every participant with HIV received treatment in the United States of America. Before DNA extraction, cryopreserved samples of roughly 0.9-11 million PBMC were thawed and washed. At the time of the earliest PBMC sample, participants with HIV were aged between about 23 and 54 years. PBMC samples were contributed by each participant from 1-4 timepoints before ART initiation and 2-8 timepoints after ART initiation, with a median of 7 samples. Serial HIV viral load, CD4+ T-cell count, ART history and demographic data were obtained for every participant. Using a Qiagen kit on a QIAcube, genomic DNA was extracted from unsorted PBMC, with samples processed in batches of 12. The junction shows trimming of 5 bases on V and 4 bases on J, plus 12 bases between the germline ends. The CDR3 contains 14 residues, cysteine and phenylalanine counted. Only the CDR3 part of the read is kept: 42 bases, read in frame from the first base. The germline V gene sets CDR1 to ENHRY and CDR2 to SYGVKD.

The immunoSEQ hsTCRB v3.0 assay was used at survey level resolution to sequence the TRB variable region. A depth of roughly 40,000-50,000 T-cell genomes per sample was targeted for TRB sequencing. Pooled TRB libraries were sequenced on an Illumina MiSeq with a v3 150-cycle kit. The study's own analysis went as follows. Repertoire analysis was performed in R inside a reproducible Nextflow workflow that covered QC, data transformation and analysis. LymphoSeq2, an R package for AIRR-Seq data exploration, was used to implement custom analyses. After excluding several samples that yielded fewer than 5000 total TRB sequences, fewer than 200 HIV repertoires remained for analysis. Among the 170 to 200 retained HIV repertoires, more than 55 were collected before ART initiation and some 130 after ART initiation. Each repertoire was downsampled to 5000 TRB nucleotide sequences, and summary statistics were averaged across 100 downsampling iterations. Only TRB sequences with CDR3 regions of at least seven amino acids were retained for analysis. Diversity was measured with a Shannon entropy-derived clonality score and the Gini coefficient. In repertoire networks, the top 5000 CDR3 amino acid sequences were linked whenever an edit distance of one separated two sequences. GLIPH2 predicted antigen specificity groups and MHC restriction for TRB CDR3 amino acid sequences. To flag known associations with CMV, EBV, HIV or tissue antigens, CDR3 amino acid sequences were compared against VDJdb and McPAS-TCR. Pre-ART, post-ART and control groups were compared with Wilcoxon signed-rank tests and Holm-Bonferroni correction. TCRdb limited this immuneACCESS table to in-frame rearrangements with V and J called. A share of clones is missing; checked studies link under half to unresolved V genes, and the rest is unexplained. The V and J calls and clone size are taken from that table; D and trimming were inferred from the DNA. For this sample the table gives 20,000 to 25,000 clones, of which roughly 84% were detected only once. About 11% of the sample lies in the top ten.

This TCR was sampled from a man aged 35 to 55 with HIV. The specimen was unsorted PBMCs, collected 2.3 to 2.5 years after starting antiretroviral therapy. The chain is made from TRBV10-3 and TRBJ2-1; possibly the D gene is TRBD1, per 5 matching bases. The DNA is TGTGCCATCAGTCCTTACCCAGGGTACAATGAGCAGTTCTTC. It is translated as CAISPYPGYNEQFF.